Described below is a single T cell receptor beta chain sequence and its context. The data are from a study of Ad26.COV2.S vaccination and SARS-CoV-2 variants. The method was immunoSEQ multiplex PCR; TCRdb's version includes in-frame clones alone and lacks a portion of them. This sample yields 75,000 to 100,000 clones, of which approximately 81% are seen a single time; 16% belongs to the top ten. Losses at the gene ends were 6 bases for V and 0 bases for J; bases not matched to a gene: 17. Germline assignment: CDR1 SGHTA and CDR2 FQGNSA. CDR3 length: 19 residues. The receptor comes from a human donor who had recovered from COVID-19. V usage is TRBV7-2 and J usage is TRBJ2-3, with 8 bases matching TRBD2. Material: peripheral blood, obtained after recovery from COVID-19. CDR3 loop: CASRFRSGSEKLSTDTQYF. CDR3 in DNA: TGTGCCAGCAGGTTCCGGAGCGGGAGCGAAAAATTAAGCACAGATACGCAGTATTTT.